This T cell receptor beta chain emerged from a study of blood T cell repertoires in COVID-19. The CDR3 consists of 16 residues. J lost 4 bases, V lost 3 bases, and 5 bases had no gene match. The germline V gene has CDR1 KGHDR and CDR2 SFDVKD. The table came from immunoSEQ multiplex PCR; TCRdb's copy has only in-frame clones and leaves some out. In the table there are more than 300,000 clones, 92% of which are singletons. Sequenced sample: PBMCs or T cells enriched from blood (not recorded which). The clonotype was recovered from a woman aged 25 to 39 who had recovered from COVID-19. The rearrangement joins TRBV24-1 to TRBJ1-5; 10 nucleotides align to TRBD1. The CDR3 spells CATSDGDRGQNQPQHF. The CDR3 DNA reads TGTGCCACCAGTGATGGTGACAGGGGGCAAAATCAGCCCCAGCATTTT.